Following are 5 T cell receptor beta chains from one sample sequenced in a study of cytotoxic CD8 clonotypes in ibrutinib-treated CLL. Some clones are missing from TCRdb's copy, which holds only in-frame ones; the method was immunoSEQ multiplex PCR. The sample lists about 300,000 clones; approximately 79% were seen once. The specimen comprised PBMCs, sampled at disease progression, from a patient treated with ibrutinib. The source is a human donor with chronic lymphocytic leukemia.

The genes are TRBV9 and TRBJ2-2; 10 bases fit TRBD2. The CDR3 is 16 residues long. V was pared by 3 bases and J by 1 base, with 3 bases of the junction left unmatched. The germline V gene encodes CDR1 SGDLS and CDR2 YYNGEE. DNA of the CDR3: TGTGCCAGCAGCGCCACTAGCGGGAAGAACACCGGGGAGCTGTTTTTT. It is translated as CASSATSGKNTGELFF.

DNA of the CDR3: TGTGCTAGTGGTTTGGTACAATATCTGGGTGTGGGCACTGAAGCTTTCTTT. Encoded protein: CASGLVQYLGVGTEAFF. The rearrangement links TRBV12-5 to TRBJ1-1; no definite D call. Trimming left V 0 bases short and J 4 bases short, with 18 bases between. Germline values: CDR1 LGHNT, CDR2 FRNRAP. The CDR3 is 17 residues long.

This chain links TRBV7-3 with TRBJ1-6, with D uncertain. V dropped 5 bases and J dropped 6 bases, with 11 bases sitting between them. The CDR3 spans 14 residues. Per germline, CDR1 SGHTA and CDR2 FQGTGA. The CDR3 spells CASSQTGGNSPLHF. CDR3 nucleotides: TGTGCCAGCAGCCAGACGGGAGGTAATTCACCCCTCCACTTT.

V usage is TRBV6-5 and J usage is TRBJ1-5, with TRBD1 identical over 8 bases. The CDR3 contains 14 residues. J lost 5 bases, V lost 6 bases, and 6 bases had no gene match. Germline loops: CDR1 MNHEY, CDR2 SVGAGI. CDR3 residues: CASRRTGLYQPQHF. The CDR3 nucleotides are TGTGCCAGCAGGAGGACAGGGCTTTATCAGCCCCAGCATTTT.

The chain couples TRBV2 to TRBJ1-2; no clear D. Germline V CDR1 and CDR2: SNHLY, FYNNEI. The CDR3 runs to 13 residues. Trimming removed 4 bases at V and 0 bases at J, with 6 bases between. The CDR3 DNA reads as TGTGCCAGCAGTGGCAGACCTAACTATGGCTACACCTTC. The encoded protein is CASSGRPNYGYTF.